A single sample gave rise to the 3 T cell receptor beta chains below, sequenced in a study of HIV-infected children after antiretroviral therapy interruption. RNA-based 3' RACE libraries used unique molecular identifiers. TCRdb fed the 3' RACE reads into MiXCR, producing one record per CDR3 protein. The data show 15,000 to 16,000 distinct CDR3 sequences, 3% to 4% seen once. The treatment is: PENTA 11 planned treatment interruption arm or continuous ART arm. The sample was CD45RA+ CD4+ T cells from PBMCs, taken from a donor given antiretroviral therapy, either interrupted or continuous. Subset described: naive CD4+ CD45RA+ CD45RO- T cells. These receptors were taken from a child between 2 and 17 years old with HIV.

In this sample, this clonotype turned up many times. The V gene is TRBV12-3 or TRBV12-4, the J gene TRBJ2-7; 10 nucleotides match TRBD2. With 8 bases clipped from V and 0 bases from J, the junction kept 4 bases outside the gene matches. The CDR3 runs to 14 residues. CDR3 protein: CASHWTSGSYEQYF. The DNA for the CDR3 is TGTGCCAGCCATTGGACTAGCGGCTCCTACGAGCAGTACTTC.

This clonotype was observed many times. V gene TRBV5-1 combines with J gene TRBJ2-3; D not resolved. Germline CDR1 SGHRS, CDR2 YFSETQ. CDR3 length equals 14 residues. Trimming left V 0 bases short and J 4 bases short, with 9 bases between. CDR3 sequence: CASSLAISPDTQYF. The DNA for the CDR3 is TGCGCCAGCAGCTTGGCCATTTCTCCAGATACGCAGTATTTT. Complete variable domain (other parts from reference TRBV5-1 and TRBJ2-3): KAGVTQTPRYLIKTRGQQVTLSCSPISGHRSVSWYQQTPGQGLQFLFEYFSETQRNKGNFPGRFSGRQFSNSRSEMNVSTLELGDSALYLCASSLAISPDTQYFGPGTRLTVL.

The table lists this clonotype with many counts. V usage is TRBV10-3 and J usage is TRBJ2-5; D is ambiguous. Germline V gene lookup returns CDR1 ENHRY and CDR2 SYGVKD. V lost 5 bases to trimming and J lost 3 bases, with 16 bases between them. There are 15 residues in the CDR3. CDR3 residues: CAISPPPGQKETQYF. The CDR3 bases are TGTGCCATCAGTCCACCCCCGGGTCAGAAAGAGACCCAGTACTTC.